This T cell receptor (beta chain) was identified in a study of cytomegalovirus exposure and HLA in healthy donors. As for the study in general: Unique TCRs numbering approximately 80 million, obtained from HLA-typed donors, made up an early data release.

Concerning this clone itself: No antigen is known for it.

General study results and limits: Cytomegalovirus association was listed for under 200 TCR beta chains. For most TCR beta V segments, an earlier analysis put the productive rate at about 87% or about 30% of the time.

The PCR contained 60 Vbeta and 13 Jbeta primers. Profiling relied on immunoSEQ multiplex PCR, and the TCRdb table lists in-frame clones only, not all of them. The repertoire includes over 150,000 clones, roughly 75% of them detected once, and 1% sits in the top ten. The CDR3 has 17 residues. The germline CDR1 and CDR2 sequences are LNHDA and SQIVND (reference sequence). Trimming stripped 1 base from V and 6 bases from J, with 19 bases between. The sequence came from a woman aged 50 to 65 in good health and CMV-seropositive. Sequenced sample: PBMCs. V usage is TRBV19 and J usage is TRBJ2-1; TRBD2 might be the D (6 bases). CDR3 nucleotide sequence: TGTGCCAGTAGTATAGGGAGGGGAAGGCTAGGGCGCAATGAGCAGTTCTTC. It codes for CASSIGRGRLGRNEQFF. Together with reference TRBV19 and TRBJ2-1, the CDR3 gives the full variable domain: DGGITQSPKYLFRKEGQNVTLSCEQNLNHDAMYWYRQDPGQGLRLIYYSQIVNDFQKGDIAEGYSVSREKKESFPLTVTSAQKNPTAFYLCASSIGRGRLGRNEQFFGPGTRLTVL.